A selection of T cell receptor beta chains follows, all from one sample in a study of CD8 T cells in ankylosing spondylitis. In TCRdb, the 5' RACE reads were re-called with MiXCR into one record per CDR3 protein. The sample has approximately 200,000 distinct CDR3 sequences, roughly 13% seen once. Sequencing was performed on blood, either unsorted or a sorted T cell fraction (not recorded which). The receptors stem from a male donor with ankylosing spondylitis or in good health (not recorded which). CDR3s include the opening cysteine and the closing phenylalanine or tryptophan. Fields, in order: J gene, clone size, V gene, D gene, CDR3 DNA, CDR3 protein. The D gene is left open where the match is weak. Rows may omit the clone size; those that give it use once, few, many or a size class.

J: TRBJ2-3
size: few
V: TRBV6-5
D: .
DNA: TGTGCCAGCAGTTATCAGGGGTTCGGCACAGATACGCAGTATTTT
CDR3: CASSYQGFGTDTQYF

J: TRBJ2-5
size: few
V: TRBV11-2
D: .
DNA: TGTGCCAGCAGATCGGAACAAGAGACCCAGTACTTC
CDR3: CASRSEQETQYF

J: TRBJ2-1
size: .
V: TRBV12-3/TRBV12-4
D: .
DNA: TGTGCCAGCAGTTTAAGGCTTCGAACAACCTACAATGAGCAGTTCTTC
CDR3: CASSLRLRTTYNEQFF

J: TRBJ2-7
size: .
V: TRBV15
D: .
DNA: TGTGCCACCAGGAAAACAGGTGCCCACGAGCAGTACTTC
CDR3: CATRKTGAHEQYF

J: TRBJ2-3
size: .
V: TRBV9
D: TRBD2
DNA: TGTGCCAGCAGCGTATATAGCGGGGACTCCACAGATACGCAGTATTTT
CDR3: CASSVYSGDSTDTQYF

J: TRBJ2-7
size: .
V: TRBV7-6
D: TRBD2
DNA: TGTGCCAGCAGCTTAGAGCCAGCGGGAGGCTACGAGCAGTACTTC
CDR3: CASSLEPAGGYEQYF

J: TRBJ2-5
size: few
V: TRBV11-2
D: .
DNA: TGTGCCAGCAGCTCCGGACAGCTCTTACAAGAGACCCAGTACTTC
CDR3: CASSSGQLLQETQYF

J: TRBJ1-1
size: .
V: TRBV7-9
D: TRBD1
DNA: TGTGCCAGCAGCTCGGGACAGCTCATGAACACTGAAGCTTTCTTT
CDR3: CASSSGQLMNTEAFF

J: TRBJ2-3
size: .
V: TRBV9
D: .
DNA: TGTGCCAGCAGCGTAGGAGGGGGGCCCTTACGCACAGATACGCAGTATTTT
CDR3: CASSVGGGPLRTDTQYF

J: TRBJ2-1
size: many
V: TRBV7-9
D: TRBD2
DNA: TGTGCCACCACGATTGGGGGACTAGCGGGCCATGAGCAGTTCTTC
CDR3: CATTIGGLAGHEQFF

J: TRBJ2-3
size: .
V: TRBV29-1
D: .
DNA: TGCAGCGTTTCCGGGACTAGCACAGATACGCAGTATTTT
CDR3: CSVSGTSTDTQYF

J: TRBJ2-2
size: many
V: TRBV10-2
D: .
DNA: TGCGCCAGCGGGGGCCCTAGCAAGACCGGGGAGCTGTTTTTT
CDR3: CASGGPSKTGELFF

J: TRBJ2-1
size: few
V: TRBV25-1
D: TRBD2
DNA: TGTGCCAGCAGTGTGGGACTACAGAACAATGAGCAGTTCTTC
CDR3: CASSVGLQNNEQFF

J: TRBJ2-7
size: few
V: TRBV5-1
D: .
DNA: TGCGCCAGCAGCTTGGCCGATCTAGGGAACGAGCAGTACTTC
CDR3: CASSLADLGNEQYF

J: TRBJ1-1
size: few
V: TRBV11-3
D: TRBD1
DNA: TGTGCCAGCAGCTTAGATGGGCAGGGGGGGCCTGAAGCTTTCTTT
CDR3: CASSLDGQGGPEAFF

J: TRBJ1-2
size: .
V: TRBV29-1
D: .
DNA: TGCAGCGTTATTGGACTGGACGGAGCCCACTATGGCTACACCTTC
CDR3: CSVIGLDGAHYGYTF

J: TRBJ2-1
size: few
V: TRBV3-1
D: .
DNA: TGTGCCAGCAGCCAAGAGAATCCGTACAATGAGCAGTTCTTC
CDR3: CASSQENPYNEQFF

J: TRBJ1-1
size: .
V: TRBV7-9
D: .
DNA: TGTGCCAGCAGCTCGGGACGGCTCTTGAACACTGAAGCTTTCTTT
CDR3: CASSSGRLLNTEAFF

J: TRBJ2-1
size: few
V: TRBV6-1
D: TRBD1
DNA: TGTGCCAGCAGTACCGGACAGGGCCCCAGGGGGCAGTTCTTC
CDR3: CASSTGQGPRGQFF

J: TRBJ2-3
size: .
V: TRBV3-1
D: .
DNA: TGTGCCAGCAGCCAAGTGATGGTTAGCACAGATACGCAGTATTTT
CDR3: CASSQVMVSTDTQYF

J: TRBJ1-1
size: .
V: TRBV7-9
D: .
DNA: TGTGCCAGCAGCTTTCAAGGGGCGGCAGCTTTCTTT
CDR3: CASSFQGAAAFF

J: TRBJ2-7
size: many
V: TRBV4-1
D: .
DNA: TGCGCCAGCAGCCCCGGGCCGGAAAGCTCCTACGAGCAGTACTTC
CDR3: CASSPGPESSYEQYF

J: TRBJ2-7
size: many
V: TRBV27
D: TRBD2
DNA: TGTGCCAGCTCGCGGGGGGGATACTACGAGCAGTACTTC
CDR3: CASSRGGYYEQYF

J: TRBJ1-2
size: .
V: TRBV7-9
D: .
DNA: TGTGCCAGCAGCTTAGAGGGGCAGGGAAACTATGGCTACACCTTC
CDR3: CASSLEGQGNYGYTF

J: TRBJ2-3
size: medium-sized
V: TRBV4-1
D: TRBD1
DNA: TGCGCCAGCAGCCAAGCCCACCGGGACAGCCTTAGCACGCAGTATTTT
CDR3: CASSQAHRDSLSTQYF

J: TRBJ1-2
size: few
V: TRBV6-5
D: .
DNA: TGTGCCAGCAGTTACTCGAGGGGATATGGCTACACCTTC
CDR3: CASSYSRGYGYTF

J: TRBJ2-1
size: few
V: TRBV11-1
D: .
DNA: TGTGCCAGCAGCTTAGCTCATCGGGGAAATGAGCAGTTCTTC
CDR3: CASSLAHRGNEQFF

J: TRBJ2-3
size: .
V: TRBV24-1
D: .
DNA: TGTGCCCTAGCCGGGGGGAGGACAGTCACGCAGTATTTT
CDR3: CALAGGRTVTQYF

J: TRBJ1-1
size: .
V: TRBV6-5
D: .
DNA: TGTGCCAGCAGCTCCTCTTCGAACACTGAAGCTTTCTTT
CDR3: CASSSSSNTEAFF

J: TRBJ2-1
size: .
V: TRBV11-1
D: .
DNA: TGTGCCAGCAGCCCCCGCCGGCTAGCCGGTTACAATGAGCAGTTCTTC
CDR3: CASSPRRLAGYNEQFF

J: TRBJ2-1
size: .
V: TRBV5-6
D: TRBD2
DNA: TGTGCCAGCAGTCCGGAGACTAGCGGGAGTGTCAATGAGCAGTTCTTC
CDR3: CASSPETSGSVNEQFF

J: TRBJ2-1
size: .
V: TRBV27
D: .
DNA: TGTGCCAGCAGTTTATCCCCCAACAATGAGCAGTTCTTC
CDR3: CASSLSPNNEQFF

J: TRBJ1-1
size: .
V: TRBV27
D: .
DNA: TGTGCCAGCAGTCCCCTAACCCGTAGCACTGAAGCTTTCTTT
CDR3: CASSPLTRSTEAFF

J: TRBJ2-3
size: few
V: TRBV10-2
D: TRBD2
DNA: TGCGCCAGCAGCCGAGGCGCTAGCGGGAGTCTTATAGATACGCAGTATTTT
CDR3: CASSRGASGSLIDTQYF

J: TRBJ2-5
size: .
V: TRBV9
D: TRBD2
DNA: TGTGCCAGCAGCCTCGGGACTAGCGGGGGCGGAACCCAGTACTTC
CDR3: CASSLGTSGGGTQYF

J: TRBJ2-3
size: .
V: TRBV12-3/TRBV12-4
D: .
DNA: TGTGCCAGCACCATCCTCTCTTCAGATACGCAGTATTTT
CDR3: CASTILSSDTQYF

J: TRBJ1-6
size: medium-sized
V: TRBV10-3
D: .
DNA: TGTGCCATCAGCGAGGCAGTTAATTCACCCCTCCACTTT
CDR3: CAISEAVNSPLHF

J: TRBJ1-5
size: many
V: TRBV10-3
D: .
DNA: TGTGCCATCAGTCGGGACACTCCCAATCAGCCCCAGCATTTT
CDR3: CAISRDTPNQPQHF

J: TRBJ2-7
size: .
V: TRBV24-1
D: TRBD2
DNA: TGTGCCACCAGTGATCCGACTAGCGGGAGTAACGAGCAGTACTTC
CDR3: CATSDPTSGSNEQYF

J: TRBJ2-5
size: .
V: TRBV20-1
D: .
DNA: TGCAGTGCTAGTGAGCCAAACGAAGAGACCCAGTACTTC
CDR3: CSASEPNEETQYF

J: TRBJ2-5
size: .
V: TRBV7-8
D: TRBD2
DNA: TGTGCCAGCAGCTTGGGACTAGCGGGGGCCACTCAAGAGACCCAGTACTTC
CDR3: CASSLGLAGATQETQYF